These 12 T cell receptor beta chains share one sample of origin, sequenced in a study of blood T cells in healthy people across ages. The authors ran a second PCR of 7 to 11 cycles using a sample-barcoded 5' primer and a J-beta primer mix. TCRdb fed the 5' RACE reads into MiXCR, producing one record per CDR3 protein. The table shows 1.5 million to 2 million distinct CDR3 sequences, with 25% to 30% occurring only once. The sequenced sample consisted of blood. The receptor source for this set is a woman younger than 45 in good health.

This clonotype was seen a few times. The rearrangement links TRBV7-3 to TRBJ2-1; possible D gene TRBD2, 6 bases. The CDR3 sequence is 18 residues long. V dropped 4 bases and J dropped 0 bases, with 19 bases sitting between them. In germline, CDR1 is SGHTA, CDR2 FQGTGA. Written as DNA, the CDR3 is TGTGCCAGCAGCTCCCAGGGTGGTGCGGGGAGCTCCTACAATGAGCAGTTCTTC. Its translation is CASSSQGGAGSSYNEQFF.

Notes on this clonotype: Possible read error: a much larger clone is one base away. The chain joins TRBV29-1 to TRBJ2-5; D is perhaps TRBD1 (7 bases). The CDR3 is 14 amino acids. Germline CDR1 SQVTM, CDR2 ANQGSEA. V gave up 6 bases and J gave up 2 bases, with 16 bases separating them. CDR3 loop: CSVMSRGDQETQYF. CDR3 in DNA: TGCAGCGTGATGAGCAGGGGGGATCAAGAGACCCAGTACTTC.

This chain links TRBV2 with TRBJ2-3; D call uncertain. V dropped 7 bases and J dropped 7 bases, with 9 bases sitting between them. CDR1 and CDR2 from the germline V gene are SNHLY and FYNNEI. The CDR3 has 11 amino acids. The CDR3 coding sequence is TGTGCCAGCAAAAGTGAATATACGCAGTATTTT. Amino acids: CASKSEYTQYF. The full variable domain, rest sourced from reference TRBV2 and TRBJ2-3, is EPEVTQTPSHQVTQMGQEVILRCVPISNHLYFYWYRQILGQKVEFLVSFYNNEISEKSEIFDDQFSVERPDGSNFTLKIRSTKLEDSAMYFCASKSEYTQYFGPGTRLTVL.

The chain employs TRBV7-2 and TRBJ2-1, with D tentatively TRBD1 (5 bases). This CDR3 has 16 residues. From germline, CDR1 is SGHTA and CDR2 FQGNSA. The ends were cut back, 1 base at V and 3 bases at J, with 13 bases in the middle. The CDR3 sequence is CASSLGGASNYNEQFF. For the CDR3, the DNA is TGTGCCAGCAGCTTAGGGGGCGCTTCTAACTACAATGAGCAGTTCTTC.

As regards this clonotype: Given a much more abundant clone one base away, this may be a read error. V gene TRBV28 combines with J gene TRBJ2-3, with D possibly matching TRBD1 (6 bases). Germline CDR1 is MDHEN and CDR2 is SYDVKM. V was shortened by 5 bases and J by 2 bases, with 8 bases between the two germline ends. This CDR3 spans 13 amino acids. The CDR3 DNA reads TGTGCCAGCAGTGGACAGACCACAGATACGCAGTATTTT. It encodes CASSGQTTDTQYF.

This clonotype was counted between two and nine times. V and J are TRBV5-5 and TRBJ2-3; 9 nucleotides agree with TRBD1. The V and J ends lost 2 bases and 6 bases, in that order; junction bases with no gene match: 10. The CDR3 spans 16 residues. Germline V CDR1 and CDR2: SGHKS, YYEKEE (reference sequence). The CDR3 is CASSFPGTGIGDTQYF. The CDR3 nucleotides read TGTGCCAGCAGCTTCCCCGGGACAGGGATAGGGGATACGCAGTATTTT.

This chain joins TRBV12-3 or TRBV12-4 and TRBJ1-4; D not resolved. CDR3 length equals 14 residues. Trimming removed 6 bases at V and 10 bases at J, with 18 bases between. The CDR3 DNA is TGTGCCAGCAGAGAGGACCCCTTGGACGGAAAACTGTTTTTT. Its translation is CASREDPLDGKLFF.

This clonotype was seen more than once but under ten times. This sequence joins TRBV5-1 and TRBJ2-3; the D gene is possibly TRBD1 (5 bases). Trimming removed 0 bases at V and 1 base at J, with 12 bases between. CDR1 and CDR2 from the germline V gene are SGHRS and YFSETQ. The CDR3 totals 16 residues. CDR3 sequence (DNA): TGCGCCAGCAGCTTGGCCTATGGCAGGGGCACAGATACGCAGTATTTT. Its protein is CASSLAYGRGTDTQYF.

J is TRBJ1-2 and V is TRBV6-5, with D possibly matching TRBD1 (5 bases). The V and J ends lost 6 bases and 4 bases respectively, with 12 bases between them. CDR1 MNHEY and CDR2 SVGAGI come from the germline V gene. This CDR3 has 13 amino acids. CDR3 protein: CASRRGRFYGYTF. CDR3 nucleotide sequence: TGTGCCAGCAGAAGGGGCCGGTTCTATGGCTACACCTTC.

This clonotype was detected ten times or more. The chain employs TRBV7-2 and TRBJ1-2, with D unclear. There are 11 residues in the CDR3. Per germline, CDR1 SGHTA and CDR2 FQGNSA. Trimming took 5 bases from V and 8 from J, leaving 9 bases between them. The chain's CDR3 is CASSIGEGYTF. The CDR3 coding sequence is TGTGCCAGCAGCATTGGTGAAGGCTACACCTTC.

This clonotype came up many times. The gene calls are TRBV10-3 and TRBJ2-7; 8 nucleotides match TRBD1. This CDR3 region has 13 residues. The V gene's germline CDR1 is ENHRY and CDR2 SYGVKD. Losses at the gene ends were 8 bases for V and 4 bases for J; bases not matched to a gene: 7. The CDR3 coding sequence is TGTGCCATCGGGGCGGGGACAGGATACGAGCAGTACTTC. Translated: CAIGAGTGYEQYF.

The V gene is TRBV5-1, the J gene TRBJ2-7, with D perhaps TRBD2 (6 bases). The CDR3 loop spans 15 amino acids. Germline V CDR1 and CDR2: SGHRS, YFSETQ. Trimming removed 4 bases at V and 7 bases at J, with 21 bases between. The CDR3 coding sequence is TGCGCCAGCAGCACACAGCTTTTGGGGGGTGGAGAGCAGTACTTC. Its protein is CASSTQLLGGGEQYF.